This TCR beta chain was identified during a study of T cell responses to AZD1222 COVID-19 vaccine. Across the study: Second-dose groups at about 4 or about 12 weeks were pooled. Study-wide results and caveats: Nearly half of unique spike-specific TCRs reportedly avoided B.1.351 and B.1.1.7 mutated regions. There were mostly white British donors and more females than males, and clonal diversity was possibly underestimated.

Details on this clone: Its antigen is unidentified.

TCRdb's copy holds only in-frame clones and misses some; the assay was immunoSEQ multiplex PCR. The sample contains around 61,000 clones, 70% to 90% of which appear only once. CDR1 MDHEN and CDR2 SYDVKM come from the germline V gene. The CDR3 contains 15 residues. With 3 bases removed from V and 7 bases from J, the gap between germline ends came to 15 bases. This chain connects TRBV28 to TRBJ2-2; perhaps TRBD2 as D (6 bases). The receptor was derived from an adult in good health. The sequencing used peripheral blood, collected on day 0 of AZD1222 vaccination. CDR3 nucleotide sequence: TGTGCCAGCAGTTTTCAGGGACTCTTGGTCGGGGAGCTGTTTTTT. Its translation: CASSFQGLLVGELFF.